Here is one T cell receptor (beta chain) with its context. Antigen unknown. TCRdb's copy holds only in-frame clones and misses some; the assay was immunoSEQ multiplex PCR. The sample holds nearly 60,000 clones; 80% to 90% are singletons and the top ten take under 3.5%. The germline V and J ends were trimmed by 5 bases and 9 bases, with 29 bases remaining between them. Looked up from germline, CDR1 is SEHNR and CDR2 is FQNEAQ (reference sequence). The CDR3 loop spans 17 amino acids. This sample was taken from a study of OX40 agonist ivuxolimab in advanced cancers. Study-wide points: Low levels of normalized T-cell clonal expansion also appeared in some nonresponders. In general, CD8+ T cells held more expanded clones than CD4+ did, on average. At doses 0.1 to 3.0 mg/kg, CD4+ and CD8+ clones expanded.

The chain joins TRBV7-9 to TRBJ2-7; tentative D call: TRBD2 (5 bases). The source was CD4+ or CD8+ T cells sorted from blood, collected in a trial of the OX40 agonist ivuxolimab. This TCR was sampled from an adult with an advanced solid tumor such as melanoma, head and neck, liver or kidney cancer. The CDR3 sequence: CASSPMSGRAVSRGQYF. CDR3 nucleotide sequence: TGTGCCAGCAGCCCCATGAGCGGACGGGCGGTTTCTCGTGGGCAGTACTTC.